These 21 T cell receptor beta chains share one sample of origin, sequenced in a study of regulatory T cells in long-lasting Graves disease. Arm-PCR of CDR3 regions with iRepertoire HTBI primers generated TCR beta libraries. Via MiXCR, TCRdb re-called the multiplex PCR reads, giving one row per CDR3 protein. This sample has hundreds of thousands of distinct CDR3 sequences; about 15% occur once, and the top ten carry about 8.2%. Regarding time point: newly diagnosed GD, antithyroid drugs for less than 3 months. Preparation of the TCR library used RNA extracted from PBMCs. These data also formed part of another study, on T cells in Graves' hyperthyroidism and ophthalmopathy.

The source was peripheral blood mononuclear cells (PBMCs), collected at new diagnosis, from a patient treated with antithyroid drugs. These receptors originate from a woman aged 40 to 55 with Graves disease.

The sample holds many counts of this clonotype. This chain uses TRBV28 with TRBJ1-6; TRBD1 agrees at 9 bases. Germline V CDR1 and CDR2: MDHEN, SYDVKM. Trimming at V came to 2 bases and at J to 10 bases, leaving 3 bases not matched to a gene. The CDR3 extends over 14 amino acids. CDR3 sequence reads: CASSLGTGKSPLHF. The DNA for the CDR3 is TGTGCCAGCAGTTTAGGGACAGGGAAATCACCCCTCCACTTT.

The V call is TRBV20-1, the J call TRBJ1-2; the D is unclear. Germline CDR1 reads DFQATT; CDR2 reads SNEGSKA (reference sequence). Between the trimmed V and J ends, which lost 5 bases and 8 bases, there was a span of 18 bases. The CDR3 totals 13 residues. CDR3 residues: CSALISAPRGYTF. CDR3 nucleotides: TGCAGTGCTCTAATCTCGGCCCCGCGAGGCTACACCTTC.

This clonotype was picked up many times. The chain carries TRBV11-2 and TRBJ2-7; D remains unclear. Trimming cost V 5 bases and J 2 bases, with 13 bases left between them. Per the germline V gene, CDR1 is SGHAT and CDR2 is FQNNGV. CDR3 length: 14 amino acids. The CDR3 sequence is CASSLLTATYEQYF. CDR3 nucleotides: TGTGCCAGCAGCCTCCTGACGGCAACCTACGAGCAGTACTTC.

This clonotype was seen a single time. This chain joins TRBV27 and TRBJ1-5; maybe TRBD1 (6 bases). The CDR3 is made up of 15 amino acids. Deletions cut 6 bases from V and 3 bases from J, with 15 bases between. The germline V gene has CDR1 MNHEY and CDR2 SMNVEV (reference sequence). The CDR3 DNA reads as TGTGCCAGCAGATTAAGGGGGTTTAACAATCAGCCCCAGCATTTT. It specifies CASRLRGFNNQPQHF.

This clonotype has a handful of counts. V gene TRBV27 combines with J gene TRBJ1-2; 8 bases are a match to TRBD1. The CDR3 totals 15 residues. Germline V gene sequence: CDR1 MNHEY, CDR2 SMNVEV (reference sequence). The V and J ends lost 5 bases and 4 bases, in that order; junction bases with no gene match: 9. The CDR3, as DNA: TGTGCCAGCAGTCTGAACCGGGACAGGCTCTATGGCTACACCTTC. It is translated as CASSLNRDRLYGYTF.

This clonotype occurred many times. The chain carries TRBV10-2 and TRBJ2-7, with 9 bases fitting TRBD1. CDR3 length: 14 residues. V gave up 2 bases and J gave up 3 bases; unmatched junction bases: 2. Germline CDR1 is WSHSY and CDR2 is SAAADI. The CDR3 DNA reads as TGCGCCAGCAGTGAGCGGGACAGGGTCTACGAGCAGTACTTC. It yields the protein CASSERDRVYEQYF.

This clonotype was counted many times. This sequence joins TRBV7-6 and TRBJ2-1, with a tentative D call TRBD2 (6 bases). Germline-derived CDR1 and CDR2 are SGHVS and FNYEAQ. Trimming took 4 bases from V and 7 from J, leaving 14 bases between them. This CDR3 is 14 amino acids long. The CDR3, as DNA: TGTGCCAGCAGCTCTCGGACTACCTTTAATGAGCAGTTCTTC. Protein sequence: CASSSRTTFNEQFF.

J is TRBJ2-4 and V is TRBV24-1, with 7 bases identical to TRBD1. The ends lost 4 bases at V and 4 bases at J; junction bases unmatched: 9. The germline CDR1 and CDR2 sequences are KGHDR and SFDVKD. The CDR3 runs 16 residues. Here the CDR3 reads CATSDYSPTGKNIQYF. CDR3 coding DNA: TGTGCCACCAGTGACTACAGCCCGACAGGGAAAAACATTCAGTACTTC.

This clonotype was seen only a few times. This chain connects TRBV20-1 to TRBJ2-2, with 7 bases identical to TRBD2. V dropped 0 bases and J dropped 5; count of bases not matched to a gene: 9. Germline CDR1 and CDR2: DFQATT and SNEGSKA (reference sequence). CDR3 length: 16 amino acids. CDR3 sequence reads: CSARDRLAPGTGELFF. Here the CDR3 DNA reads TGCAGTGCTAGAGACCGACTAGCCCCGGGGACCGGGGAGCTGTTTTTT.

The chain carries TRBV9 and TRBJ2-7, with TRBD2 identical over 10 bases. The CDR3 sequence is 16 residues long. The junction had 10 bases not matched to a gene; V was cut back by 4 bases and J by 3 bases. Germline V gives CDR1 SGDLS, CDR2 YYNGEE. CDR3 nucleotide sequence: TGTGCCAGCAGCCCTCGGGTAGCGGGAGGCCTCTACGAGCAGTACTTC. Protein: CASSPRVAGGLYEQYF. The full variable domain, rest sourced from reference TRBV9 and TRBJ2-7, is DSGVTQTPKHLITATGQRVTLRCSPRSGDLSVYWYQQSLDQGLQFLIQYYNGEERAKGNILERFSAQQFPDLHSELNLSSLELGDSALYFCASSPRVAGGLYEQYFGPGTRLTVT.

A few counts support this clonotype. The chain links TRBV9 to TRBJ2-7; D gene ambiguous. V was pared by 0 bases and J by 0 bases, with 13 bases between. Germline CDR1 reads SGDLS; CDR2 reads YYNGEE. The CDR3 totals 16 residues. The CDR3: CASSVALDWYSYEQYF. The CDR3 coding sequence is TGTGCCAGCAGCGTAGCCCTAGACTGGTACTCCTACGAGCAGTACTTC. The entire variable domain, with the rest obtained from reference TRBV9 and TRBJ2-7, is as follows: DSGVTQTPKHLITATGQRVTLRCSPRSGDLSVYWYQQSLDQGLQFLIQYYNGEERAKGNILERFSAQQFPDLHSELNLSSLELGDSALYFCASSVALDWYSYEQYFGPGTRLTVT.

The rearrangement joins TRBV10-3 to TRBJ2-7; TRBD1 agrees at 9 bases. Looked up from germline, CDR1 is ENHRY and CDR2 is SYGVKD. The V and J ends lost 9 bases and 6 bases, in that order; junction bases with no gene match: 9. The CDR3 covers 13 residues. The CDR3 is CAITGTGIREQYF. As DNA, the CDR3 is TGTGCCATTACCGGGACAGGGATTCGCGAGCAGTACTTC.

The rearrangement joins TRBV28 to TRBJ2-5; 10 bases agree with TRBD1. Germline CDR1 MDHEN, CDR2 SYDVKM. Trimming at V came to 5 bases and at J to 5 bases, leaving 8 bases not matched to a gene. This CDR3 comprises 15 residues. The CDR3 region is CASSVGTGARETQYF. CDR3 DNA: TGTGCCAGCAGTGTTGGGACAGGGGCTCGGGAGACCCAGTACTTC.

This chain joins TRBV5-1 and TRBJ2-7; D could derive from TRBD1 or TRBD2 (6 bases each). Germline V lookup: CDR1 SGHRS, CDR2 YFSETQ. The CDR3 consists of 13 residues. V was clipped by 0 bases and J by 6 bases, with 10 bases between them. CDR3 in amino acids: CASSLDPGAEQYF. The CDR3 bases are TGCGCCAGCAGCTTGGATCCGGGGGCCGAGCAGTACTTC.

There are many counts of this clonotype. V gene TRBV7-2 combines with J gene TRBJ1-5; D not resolved. The germline V gene encodes CDR1 SGHTA and CDR2 FQGNSA. V lost 4 bases, J lost 0 bases, and 10 bases lay in between. This CDR3 comprises 15 residues. The CDR3 spells CASSSGPYSNQPQHF. The CDR3 DNA reads as TGTGCCAGCAGCTCAGGACCCTATAGCAATCAGCCCCAGCATTTT.

This clonotype was seen repeatedly, ten times or more. The J gene is TRBJ2-7, the V gene TRBV13, with D perhaps being TRBD1 or TRBD2 (6 bases each). Germline V lookup: CDR1 PRHDT, CDR2 FYEKMQ (reference sequence). This CDR3 region has 13 residues. Trimming stripped 6 bases from V and 6 bases from J, with 15 bases between. The CDR3, as DNA: TGTGCCAGCAGGGGAGGCAGGGGACCCGAGCAGTACTTC. Translation gives CASRGGRGPEQYF. Complete variable domain (other parts from reference TRBV13 and TRBJ2-7): AAGVIQSPRHLIKEKRETATLKCYPIPRHDTVYWYQQGPGQDPQFLISFYEKMQSDKGSIPDRFSAQQFSDYHSELNMSSLELGDSALYFCASRGGRGPEQYFGPGTRLTVT.

This clonotype was seen many times. The chain is built from TRBV27 and TRBJ2-1; D tentatively reads TRBD1 or TRBD2 (5 bases each). The CDR3 sequence is 13 residues long. V gave up 0 bases and J gave up 6 bases, with 6 bases separating them. Germline-derived CDR1 and CDR2 are MNHEY and SMNVEV (reference sequence). CDR3 protein: CASSLSGTNEQFF. CDR3 nucleotide sequence: TGTGCCAGCAGTTTATCCGGGACCAATGAGCAGTTCTTC.

There are a few counts of this clonotype. The genes are TRBV20-1 and TRBJ2-1; 10 bases agree with TRBD2. With V trimmed by 3 bases and J by 6 bases, 8 bases remained unmatched. CDR1 DFQATT and CDR2 SNEGSKA come from the germline V gene (reference sequence). The CDR3 has 15 residues. This CDR3 is CSASNLAGAPNEQFF. The CDR3 nucleotides are TGCAGTGCTAGCAACCTAGCGGGAGCCCCCAATGAGCAGTTCTTC.

This clonotype has ten or more counts. J is TRBJ2-5 and V is TRBV28, with 10 positions matching TRBD2. The CDR3 totals 16 residues. The V segment lost 2 bases and the J segment 3 bases; nucleotides outside the gene matches: 6. The germline V gene encodes CDR1 MDHEN and CDR2 SYDVKM. The CDR3 nucleotides read TGTGCCAGCAGTTTACGGTATCTAGCGGGAGAAGAGACCCAGTACTTC. Protein: CASSLRYLAGEETQYF.

This clonotype was recorded a few times. CDR3 amino acids: CSASGLASPNNEQFF. The CDR3 DNA reads as TGCAGTGCTTCGGGACTAGCGAGCCCTAACAATGAGCAGTTCTTC. The J gene is TRBJ2-1, the V gene TRBV20-1, with 10 bases lining up with TRBD2. The V gene's germline CDR1 is DFQATT and CDR2 SNEGSKA (reference sequence). The length of the CDR3 is 15 residues. Unmatched junction bases numbered 9, after V lost 5 bases and J lost 5 bases.

This clonotype came up a few times. As the CDR3 is not closed by the conserved phenylalanine or tryptophan, this likely results from a read error. As DNA, the CDR3 is TGTGCCAGCAGCTCACGCTGGGCGGGAGGAAACTACGAGCAGTACTTA. Protein sequence: CASSSRWAGGNYEQYL. The V and J genes are TRBV5-4 and TRBJ2-7, with 8 bases matching TRBD2. Germline-derived CDR1 and CDR2 are SGHNT and YYREEE (reference sequence). With 3 bases clipped from V and 3 bases from J, the junction kept 11 bases outside the gene matches. This CDR3 is 16 amino acids long.